The 7 T cell receptor beta chains presented below share a single source sample, sequenced in a study of T-cell memory formation after mild COVID-19. TCRdb processed the 5' RACE reads anew with MiXCR; each CDR3 protein has one entry. The table records 200,000 to 250,000 distinct CDR3 sequences, roughly 17% of them present only once. The sample comprised PBMCs or a T cell subset sorted from them (not recorded which). The receptors derive from a man aged 18 to 30 who had mild COVID-19 (a few samples of this study predate the infection). Cell type and time point are not known.

The V and J genes are TRBV14 and TRBJ2-2; 7 positions agree with TRBD2. Germline V gene data show CDR1 as SGHDN and CDR2 as FVKESK. Trimming took 5 bases from V and 4 from J; bases not matched to a gene: 10. The CDR3 spans 16 residues. The CDR3 DNA follows: TGTGCCAGCAGCGCCTTGCGGGGGAGCATCACCGGGGAGCTGTTTTTT. This sequence encodes CASSALRGSITGELFF.

The chain recombines TRBV20-1 with TRBJ1-5; perhaps TRBD1 as D (6 bases). Germline V CDR1 and CDR2: DFQATT, SNEGSKA (reference sequence). This CDR3 has 14 residues. V was trimmed by 1 base and J by 4 bases, leaving 11 bases between them. The CDR3, as DNA: TGCAGTGCTAGAGCCGGACAGCTGAATCAGCCCCAGCATTTT. Encoded protein: CSARAGQLNQPQHF.

The chain recombines TRBV29-1 with TRBJ1-5; D may be TRBD1 (6 bases). There are 14 residues in the CDR3. Germline values: CDR1 SQVTM, CDR2 ANQGSEA. V was shortened by 4 bases and J by 9 bases, with 19 bases between the two germline ends. The CDR3 DNA follows: TGCAGCGTTGTGGTTGGGACACTAGGTGGGCCCCAGCATTTT. This sequence encodes CSVVVGTLGGPQHF.

The J gene is TRBJ2-3, the V gene TRBV5-4, with D maybe TRBD1 (5 bases). V was trimmed by 5 bases and J by 1 base, leaving 8 bases between them. The CDR3 extends over 13 amino acids. Germline assignment: CDR1 SGHNT and CDR2 YYREEE (reference sequence). CDR3 sequence (DNA): TGTGCCAGCAGTGGGGCCGGCACAGATACGCAGTATTTT. Its protein is CASSGAGTDTQYF.

This sequence joins TRBV28 and TRBJ2-3; 8 bases are a match to TRBD2. With 9 bases clipped from V and 4 bases from J, the junction kept 9 bases outside the gene matches. Germline values: CDR1 MDHEN, CDR2 SYDVKM. The CDR3 consists of 14 residues. The CDR3 sequence is CASLTGLVADTQYF. The DNA of the CDR3 is TGTGCCAGTTTAACGGGACTAGTTGCAGATACGCAGTATTTT.

This clonotype was counted only a few times. The V call is TRBV9, the J call TRBJ1-6, with a weak D call TRBD1 (6 bases). From germline, CDR1 is SGDLS and CDR2 YYNGEE. V lost 3 bases and J 8 bases, leaving 12 bases between the germline ends. This CDR3 is built from 14 residues. This chain's CDR3 is CASSEQGQDSPLHF. In nucleotides, the CDR3 is TGTGCCAGCAGCGAACAGGGCCAGGATTCACCCCTCCACTTT.

The V call is TRBV5-1, the J call TRBJ2-2; D not certain. This CDR3 is built from 15 residues. Germline loops: CDR1 SGHRS, CDR2 YFSETQ. Between the trimmed V and J ends, which lost 3 bases and 7 bases, there was a span of 16 bases. CDR3 loop: CASSSRATLSGELFF. The CDR3 coding sequence is TGCGCCAGCAGCTCCCGGGCCACTCTAAGCGGGGAGCTGTTTTTT.